The next 8 T cell receptor beta chains were all read from a single sample in a study of blood T cell repertoires in COVID-19. Method: immunoSEQ multiplex PCR; TCRdb's copy keeps in-frame clones and lacks some. The sample consists of more than 250,000 clones, approximately 90% of them appearing once. Sequencing input: PBMCs or T cells enriched from blood (not recorded which). Receptors were obtained from a woman younger than 30 who had recovered from COVID-19.

The rearrangement joins TRBV19 to TRBJ1-1; 7 positions match TRBD1. With V trimmed by 5 bases and J by 6 bases, 6 bases remained unmatched. Germline V gives CDR1 LNHDA, CDR2 SQIVND (reference sequence). CDR3 size: 13 residues. Written as DNA, the CDR3 is TGTGCCAGTAGTCCGCGGGACAGTTCTGAAGCTTTCTTT. Encoded protein: CASSPRDSSEAFF.

V and J are TRBV9 and TRBJ1-6, with a weak D call TRBD1 (5 bases). The germline CDR1 and CDR2 sequences are SGDLS and YYNGEE. V lost 4 bases to trimming and J lost 1 base, with 18 bases between them. The CDR3 loop spans 18 amino acids. DNA of the CDR3: TGTGCCAGCAGCCCGAGGGACTCCCGAGGGTCCTATAATTCACCCCTCCACTTT. Protein: CASSPRDSRGSYNSPLHF.

The chain employs TRBV14 and TRBJ2-1; 11 bases are a match to TRBD2. The J segment lost 3 bases and the V segment lost 4 bases, leaving 5 bases of the junction unmatched. The CDR3 consists of 16 residues. CDR1 is SGHDN, CDR2 FVKESK, per germline. CDR3 residues: CASSLLAGVIYNEQFF. CDR3 nucleotides: TGTGCCAGCAGCCTACTAGCGGGAGTCATCTACAATGAGCAGTTCTTC.

The chain combines TRBV4-2 with TRBJ2-5; possibly TRBD2 for D (6 bases). Trimming pared 4 bases from V and 2 bases from J, leaving 11 bases between. Germline V lookup: CDR1 LGHNA, CDR2 YNFKEQ. This CDR3 has 14 residues. The CDR3 here is CASSPRDFQETQYF. In DNA, the CDR3 is TGTGCCAGCAGCCCTCGGGACTTTCAAGAGACCCAGTACTTC.

This chain links TRBV10-3 with TRBJ1-1; no reliable D call. Germline V gives CDR1 ENHRY, CDR2 SYGVKD. CDR3 length: 13 residues. V was shortened by 5 bases and J by 0 bases, with 7 bases between the two germline ends. The CDR3, as DNA: TGTGCCATCAGTACAGATTTGAACACTGAAGCTTTCTTT. It yields the protein CAISTDLNTEAFF.

The V gene is TRBV7-6, the J gene TRBJ1-1, with D unresolved. Germline V lookup: CDR1 SGHVS, CDR2 FNYEAQ. CDR3 length: 14 residues. Trimming stripped 3 bases from V and 0 bases from J, with 8 bases between. The chain's CDR3 is CASSFGLMNTEAFF. The CDR3 nucleotides read TGTGCCAGCAGCTTCGGACTGATGAACACTGAAGCTTTCTTT.

This chain links TRBV7-3 with TRBJ2-3; TRBD1 matches at 8 bases. After removal of 5 bases from V and 6 bases from J, the junction contained 10 bases not matched to a gene. There are 15 residues in the CDR3. CDR1 is SGHTA and CDR2 is FQGTGA in the germline V gene. CDR3 amino acids: CASSQQGVFADTQYF. The CDR3 nucleotides read TGTGCCAGCAGCCAACAGGGGGTGTTTGCGGATACGCAGTATTTT.

This rearrangement joins TRBV27 to TRBJ1-1, with TRBD1 as a possible D gene (5 bases). Trimming took 0 bases from V and 2 from J, leaving 13 bases between them. In germline, CDR1 is MNHEY, CDR2 SMNVEV (reference sequence). This CDR3 spans 16 amino acids. The CDR3 nucleotides read TGTGCCAGCAGTTTATCGCCCAGGGATCGAAACACTGAAGCTTTCTTT. This gives the protein CASSLSPRDRNTEAFF.